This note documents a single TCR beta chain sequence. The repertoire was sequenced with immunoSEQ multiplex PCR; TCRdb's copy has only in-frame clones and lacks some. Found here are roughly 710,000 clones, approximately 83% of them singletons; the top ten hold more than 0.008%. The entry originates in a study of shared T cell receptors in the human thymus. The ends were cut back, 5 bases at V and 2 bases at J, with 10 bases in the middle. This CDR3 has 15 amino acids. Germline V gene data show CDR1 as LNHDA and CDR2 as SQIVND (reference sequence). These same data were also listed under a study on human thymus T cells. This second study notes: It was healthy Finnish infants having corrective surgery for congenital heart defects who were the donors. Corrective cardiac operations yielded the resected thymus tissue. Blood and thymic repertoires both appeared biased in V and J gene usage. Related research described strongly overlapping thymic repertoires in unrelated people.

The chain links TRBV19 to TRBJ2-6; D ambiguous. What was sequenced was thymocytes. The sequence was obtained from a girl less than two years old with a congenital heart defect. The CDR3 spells CASSAPPTGANVLTF. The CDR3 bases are TGTGCCAGTAGTGCGCCACCGACTGGGGCCAACGTCCTGACTTTC.